There are a few counts of the clone carrying this T cell receptor (beta chain). Its antigen is not identified. This entry comes from a study of cytomegalovirus exposure and HLA in healthy donors. This CDR3 spans 14 amino acids. Germline CDR1 SGHDN, CDR2 FVKESK. V lost 4 bases to trimming and J lost 2 bases; unmatched junction nucleotides: 3. With 60 Vbeta and 13 Jbeta primers, the PCR was carried out. The repertoire was sequenced with immunoSEQ multiplex PCR; TCRdb's copy has only in-frame clones and lacks some. Among around 87,000 clones listed, roughly 80% were seen once. Study outcomes and limitations: A later analysis linked a missense variant in DCLRE1C to the trimming of TCR beta V and J genes.

The donors (healthy individuals) were bone marrow donors. Sequenced sample: PBMCs. This TCR was recovered from a girl aged 2-10 years in good health and CMV-seropositive. J is TRBJ2-7 and V is TRBV14; 9 bases fit TRBD2. The CDR3 nucleotides read TGTGCCAGCAGCCGACTAGCGGCAACCTACGAGCAGTACTTC. Translation: CASSRLAATYEQYF.